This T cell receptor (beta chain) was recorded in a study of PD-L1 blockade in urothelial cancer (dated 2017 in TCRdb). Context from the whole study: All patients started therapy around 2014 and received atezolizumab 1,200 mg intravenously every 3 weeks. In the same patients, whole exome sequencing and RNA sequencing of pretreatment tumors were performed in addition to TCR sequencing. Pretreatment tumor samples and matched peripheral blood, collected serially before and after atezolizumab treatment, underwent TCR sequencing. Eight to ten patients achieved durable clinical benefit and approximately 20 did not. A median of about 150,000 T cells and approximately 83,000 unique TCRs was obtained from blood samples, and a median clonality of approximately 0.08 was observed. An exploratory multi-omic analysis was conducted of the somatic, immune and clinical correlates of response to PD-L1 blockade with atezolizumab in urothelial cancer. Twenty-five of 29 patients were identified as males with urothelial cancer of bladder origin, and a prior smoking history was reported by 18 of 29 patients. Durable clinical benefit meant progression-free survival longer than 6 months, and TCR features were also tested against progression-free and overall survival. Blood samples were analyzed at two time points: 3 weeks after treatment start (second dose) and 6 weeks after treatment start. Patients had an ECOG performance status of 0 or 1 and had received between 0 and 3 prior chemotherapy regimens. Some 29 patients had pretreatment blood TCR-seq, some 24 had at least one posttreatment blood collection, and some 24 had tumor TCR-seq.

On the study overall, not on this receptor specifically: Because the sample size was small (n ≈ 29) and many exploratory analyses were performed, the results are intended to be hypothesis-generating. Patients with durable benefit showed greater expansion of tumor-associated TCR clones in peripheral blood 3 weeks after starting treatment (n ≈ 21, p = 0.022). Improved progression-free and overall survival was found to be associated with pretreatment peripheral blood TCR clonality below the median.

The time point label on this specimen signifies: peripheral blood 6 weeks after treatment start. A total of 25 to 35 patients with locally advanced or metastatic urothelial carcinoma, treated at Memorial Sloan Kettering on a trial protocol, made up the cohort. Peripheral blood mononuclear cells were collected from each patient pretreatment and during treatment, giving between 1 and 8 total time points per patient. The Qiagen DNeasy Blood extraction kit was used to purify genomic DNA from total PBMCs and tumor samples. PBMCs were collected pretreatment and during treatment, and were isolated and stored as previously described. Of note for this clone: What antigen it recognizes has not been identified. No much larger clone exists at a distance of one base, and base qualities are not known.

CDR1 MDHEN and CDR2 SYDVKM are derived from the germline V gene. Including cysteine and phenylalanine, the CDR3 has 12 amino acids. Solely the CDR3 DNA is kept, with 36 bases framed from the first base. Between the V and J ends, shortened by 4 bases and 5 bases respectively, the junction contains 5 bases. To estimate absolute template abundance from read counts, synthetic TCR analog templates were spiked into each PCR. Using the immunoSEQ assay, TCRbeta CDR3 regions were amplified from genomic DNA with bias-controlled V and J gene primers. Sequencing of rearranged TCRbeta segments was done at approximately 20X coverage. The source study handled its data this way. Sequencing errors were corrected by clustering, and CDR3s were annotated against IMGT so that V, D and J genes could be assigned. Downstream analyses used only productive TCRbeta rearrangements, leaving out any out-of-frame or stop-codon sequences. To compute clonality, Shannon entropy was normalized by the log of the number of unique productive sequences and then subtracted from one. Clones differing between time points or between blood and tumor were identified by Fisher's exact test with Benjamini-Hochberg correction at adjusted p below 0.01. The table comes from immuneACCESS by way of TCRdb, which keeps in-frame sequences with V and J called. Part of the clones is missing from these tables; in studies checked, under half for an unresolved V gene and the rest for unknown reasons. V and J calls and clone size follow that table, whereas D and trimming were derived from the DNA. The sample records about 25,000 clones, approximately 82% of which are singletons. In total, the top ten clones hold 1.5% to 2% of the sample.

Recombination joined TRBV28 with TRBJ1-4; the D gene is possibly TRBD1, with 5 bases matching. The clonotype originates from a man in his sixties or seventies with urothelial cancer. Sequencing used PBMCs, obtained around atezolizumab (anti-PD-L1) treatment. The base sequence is TGTGCCAGCAGTTCAGGGAATGAAAAACTGTTTTTT. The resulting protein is CASSSGNEKLFF.